This section outlines one T cell receptor beta chain sequence together with its context. Authors' data handling: Estimates of nucleated cell counts were drawn from the amplification of reference gene primers. The assay was immunoSEQ multiplex PCR, and TCRdb's table has in-frame clones only and misses some. V, J and clone size were drawn from that table, and D and trimming were deduced from the DNA. The sample contains approximately 99,000 clones, roughly 70% of which appear only once. The source of the sample is a study of blood T cell repertoires in COVID-19. Study overall: COVID-19 samples collected from the United States, Italy and Spain covered acute and convalescent phases. T cells, B-cell-depleted T cells, or PBMCs supplied cDNA or gDNA.

This CDR3 spans 15 amino acids. Trimming left V 6 bases short and J 8 bases short, with 20 bases between. Germline V gene sequence: CDR1 MGHDK, CDR2 SYGVNS. Sequenced material: peripheral blood. The sequence derives from a middle-aged woman with acute or convalescent COVID-19. The chain is built from TRBV25-1 and TRBJ1-3, with D unclear. The CDR3 sequence is CASSPTWEGGHTIYF. The CDR3 region has the DNA TGTGCCAGCAGCCCTACGTGGGAGGGCGGGCACACCATATATTTT.